Each of the 17 T cell receptor beta chains below was sequenced from the same sample in a study of blood T cell repertoires in COVID-19. Some clones are missing from TCRdb's copy, which holds only in-frame ones; the method was immunoSEQ multiplex PCR. The table has 100,000 to 150,000 clones, roughly nine tenths seen once. The sample consisted of peripheral blood. All receptors come from a man aged 65 to 85 with active or convalescent COVID-19.

This rearrangement joins TRBV7-9 to TRBJ1-2; D is perhaps TRBD1 (5 bases). The length of the CDR3 is 15 residues. Germline assignment: CDR1 SEHNR and CDR2 FQNEAQ (reference sequence). The V and J ends lost 5 bases and 0 bases respectively, with 13 bases between them. The CDR3 here is CASSAGAGANYGYTF. Here the CDR3 DNA reads TGTGCCAGCAGCGCCGGGGCGGGAGCTAACTATGGCTACACCTTC.

The rearrangement links TRBV28 to TRBJ1-6; 7 positions agree with TRBD1. The CDR3 spans 17 residues. Germline trimming cut 0 bases from V and 7 bases from J; bases unmatched to any gene: 9. CDR1 and CDR2 from the germline V gene are MDHEN and SYDVKM. The DNA for the CDR3 is TGTGCCAGCAGTTTATGGAAGGCCAGGGGGGAAAATTCACCCCTCCACTTT. Protein: CASSLWKARGENSPLHF.

CDR3 protein: CASSSFDETGGYTF. The DNA of the CDR3 is TGTGCCAGCAGCTCCTTTGATGAAACAGGTGGCTACACCTTC. V usage is TRBV7-9 and J usage is TRBJ1-2, with a possible D match to TRBD1 (5 bases). The CDR3 covers 14 residues. Trimming stripped 4 bases from V and 7 bases from J, with 16 bases between. CDR1 is SEHNR and CDR2 is FQNEAQ in the germline V gene (reference sequence). Combining the CDR3 with reference TRBV7-9 and TRBJ1-2 gives the whole variable domain DTGVSQNPRHKITKRGQNVTFRCDPISEHNRLYWYRQTLGQGPEFLTYFQNEAQLEKSRLLSDRFSAERPKGSFSTLEIQRTEQGDSAMYLCASSSFDETGGYTFGSGTRLTVV.

The chain employs TRBV2 and TRBJ1-3; 12 bases map to TRBD1. The CDR3 contains 15 residues. Germline V CDR1 and CDR2: SNHLY, FYNNEI. After removal of 5 bases from V and 3 bases from J, the junction contained 2 bases not matched to a gene. Written as DNA, the CDR3 is TGTGCCAGCAGTCGGGACAGGGGGCTTGGAAACACCATATATTTT. Amino acid sequence: CASSRDRGLGNTIYF.

On this clone: At one end, the junction sequence differs from germline, possibly due to a read error. The DNA of the CDR3 is TGTGCCATCCGGCAGGGGGGAGCCAAGGCAAAATTC. Protein product: CAIRQGGAKAKF. The chain has TRBV10-3 and TRBJ2-7; D might be TRBD1 (7 bases). This CDR3 region has 12 residues. From germline, CDR1 is ENHRY and CDR2 SYGVKD.

In its sample, this clone was seen once. The chain couples TRBV3-1 (or the pseudogene TRBV3-2) to TRBJ2-7; 10 bases match TRBD2. Germline V CDR1 and CDR2: LGHDT, YNNKEL (reference sequence). Trimming removed 8 bases from V and 5 bases from J; junction bases left unmatched: 9. This CDR3 has 14 amino acids. The CDR3 sequence: CASGPSGSYNEQYF. CDR3 sequence (DNA): TGTGCCAGCGGTCCTAGCGGGAGCTACAACGAGCAGTACTTC.

This rearrangement joins TRBV6-2 or TRBV6-3 to TRBJ2-7, with 7 positions matching TRBD2. V dropped 2 bases and J dropped 6; count of bases not matched to a gene: 13. Germline lookup yields CDR1 MNHEY and CDR2 SVGEGT. The CDR3 contains 16 residues. The CDR3 here is CASSYGARERESEQYF. In DNA, the CDR3 is TGTGCCAGCAGTTACGGCGCGCGGGAGAGGGAGTCCGAGCAGTACTTC.

The chain links TRBV27 to TRBJ1-1; D gene ambiguous. Trimming stripped 5 bases from V and 1 base from J, with 14 bases between. The germline V gene encodes CDR1 MNHEY and CDR2 SMNVEV (reference sequence). CDR3 size: 15 residues. The DNA of the CDR3 is TGTGCCAGCAGTCCTCAATTAACAGAGAACACTGAAGCTTTCTTT. This translates into CASSPQLTENTEAFF.

This clone was counted a single time. This rearrangement joins TRBV5-1 to TRBJ2-1, with 10 bases that match TRBD2. The CDR3 length is 15 residues. CDR1 is SGHRS, CDR2 YFSETQ, per germline. J gave up 8 bases and V 1 base, and 6 bases lay outside the gene matches. CDR3 in amino acids: CASSLTAGGPHEQFF. CDR3 nucleotides: TGCGCCAGCAGCTTGACAGCGGGAGGGCCTCATGAGCAGTTCTTC.

This sequence joins TRBV10-3 and TRBJ1-6; TRBD1 aligns across 12 bases. The CDR3 contains 19 residues. Germline trimming cut 0 bases from V and 3 bases from J; bases unmatched to any gene: 6. Germline CDR1 ENHRY, CDR2 SYGVKD. CDR3 sequence: CAISESRGQGAFYNSPLHF. Written as DNA, the CDR3 is TGTGCCATCAGTGAGTCGAGGGGACAGGGGGCTTTCTATAATTCACCCCTCCACTTT.

The V call is TRBV27, the J call TRBJ1-6, with TRBD1 matching 7 bases. Germline trimming cut 6 bases from V and 7 bases from J; bases unmatched to any gene: 9. Germline V gene lookup returns CDR1 MNHEY and CDR2 SMNVEV (reference sequence). The CDR3 has 15 residues. CDR3 in amino acids: CASSPGTVINSPLHF. The CDR3 DNA is TGTGCCAGCAGCCCTGGGACAGTAATAAATTCACCCCTCCACTTT.

This chain links TRBV5-1 with TRBJ2-7; 8 bases line up with TRBD2. Germline CDR1 SGHRS, CDR2 YFSETQ. The V segment lost 4 bases and the J segment 3 bases; nucleotides outside the gene matches: 12. This CDR3 has 16 amino acids. CDR3 nucleotide sequence: TGCGCCAGCAGCGACCCGGTGGGCGGGAGGTTCTACGAGCAGTACTTC. Its translation is CASSDPVGGRFYEQYF.

The V and J genes are TRBV2 and TRBJ1-6; D gene ambiguous. V dropped 4 bases and J dropped 5 bases, with 6 bases sitting between them. Looked up from germline, CDR1 is SNHLY and CDR2 is FYNNEI. This CDR3 has 13 residues. The CDR3 coding sequence is TGTGCCAGCAGTGTTCGCGATAATTCACCCCTCCACTTT. Amino acid sequence: CASSVRDNSPLHF.

J is TRBJ2-5 and V is TRBV6-1, with TRBD2 identical over 7 bases. CDR3 length: 16 amino acids. The germline CDR1 and CDR2 sequences are MNHNS and SASEGT. V was pared by 4 bases and J by 3 bases, with 11 bases of the junction left unmatched. CDR3 loop: CASSAEVGGSKETQYF. CDR3 nucleotides: TGTGCCAGCAGTGCCGAAGTCGGGGGGAGTAAAGAGACCCAGTACTTC.

This clone has just one count. V gene TRBV6-4 combines with J gene TRBJ2-1; unclear D gene. V was pared by 2 bases and J by 3 bases, with 8 bases between. Germline CDR1 is MRHNA and CDR2 is SNTAGT. The CDR3 is 14 amino acids. The CDR3 loop reads CASSDGPLYNEQFF. As DNA, the CDR3 is TGTGCCAGCAGTGACGGGCCGCTCTACAATGAGCAGTTCTTC.

J is TRBJ2-2 and V is TRBV4-2; 7 nucleotides match TRBD2. V was pared by 3 bases and J by 4 bases, with 5 bases of the junction left unmatched. Germline CDR1 LGHNA, CDR2 YNFKEQ. This CDR3 is built from 15 residues. The DNA of the CDR3 is TGTGCCAGCAGCCAGGGGCGCGGGGGCACCGGGGAGCTGTTTTTT. It codes for CASSQGRGGTGELFF.

The rearrangement links TRBV3-1 (or the pseudogene TRBV3-2) to TRBJ2-2; tentative D call: TRBD2 (7 bases). The V end lost 0 bases, the J end lost 5 bases, and 19 bases lay between the germline ends. The CDR3 length is 18 residues. Germline V gives CDR1 LGHDT, CDR2 YNNKEL (reference sequence). CDR3 protein: CASSQESLGGGWTGELFF. CDR3 sequence (DNA): TGTGCCAGCAGCCAAGAATCCCTAGGGGGAGGGTGGACCGGGGAGCTGTTTTTT.